These 2 T cell receptor beta chains share one sample of origin, sequenced in a study of T cells in Graves' hyperthyroidism and ophthalmopathy. Using RNA transcripts as the source, TCR beta CDR3 regions were amplified. Primed by the HTBI set, a first-round RT-PCR was run on the TCR CDR3. Each CDR3 protein gets one entry after TCRdb re-called the multiplex PCR reads with MiXCR. The repertoire holds 490,000 or so distinct CDR3 sequences, with about 20% as singletons. Sequencing was done on a sample of blood. All receptors derive from a man aged 35 to 55 with Graves' ophthalmopathy.

This clonotype turned up a few times. The V and J genes are TRBV9 and TRBJ2-1; D may be TRBD2 (6 bases). Germline V gene data show CDR1 as SGDLS and CDR2 as YYNGEE. The CDR3 loop spans 15 amino acids. V was cut by 4 bases and J by 3 bases, with 14 bases left in between. The CDR3 DNA reads as TGTGCCAGCAGCCTGGGGGGTCCTATCTACAATGAGCAGTTCTTC. Protein sequence: CASSLGGPIYNEQFF.

The V gene is TRBV15, the J gene TRBJ2-3, with 8 bases identical to TRBD2. Germline CDR1 is LNHNV and CDR2 is YYDKDF (reference sequence). The CDR3 is 16 residues long. The V and J ends lost 2 bases and 5 bases, in that order; junction bases with no gene match: 9. The CDR3 protein is CATSRRSGSGGDTQYF. The CDR3 nucleotides are TGTGCCACCAGCAGACGCAGCGGGAGCGGAGGAGATACGCAGTATTTT. Filled out from reference TRBV15 and TRBJ2-3, the complete variable domain reads DAMVIQNPRYQVTQFGKPVTLSCSQTLNHNVMYWYQQKSSQAPKLLFHYYDKDFNNEADTPDNFQSRRPNTSFCFLDIRSPGLGDTAMYLCATSRRSGSGGDTQYFGPGTRLTVL.